This entry features one T cell receptor (beta chain) sequence. The antigen remains undetermined. The V gene lost 0 bases and the J gene lost 2 bases, with 15 bases spanning the gap. The germline V gene has CDR1 SGHVS and CDR2 FQNEAQ. The length of the CDR3 is 17 residues. This entry belongs to a study of T cell responses to AZD1222 COVID-19 vaccine. Study-wide results and limits: Females outnumbered males among donors, who were mostly white British; clonal diversity was possibly underestimated.

Here immunoSEQ multiplex PCR was the method, and the copy in TCRdb shows in-frame clones only, minus some. The sample holds about 130,000 clones, about nine tenths seen once. The receptor was isolated from an adult who received the AZD1222 COVID-19 vaccine. The V gene is TRBV7-8, the J gene TRBJ2-3; D unclear. The source material was peripheral blood, sampled 28 days after the second AZD1222 dose. CDR3 DNA: TGTGCCAGCAGCTTAGCCCGAACGGAGACTGACACAGATACGCAGTATTTT. Protein: CASSLARTETDTDTQYF.